This entry lists 30 T cell receptor beta chains sequenced from one sample in a study of vaccination and CD4 T cells after COVID-19. Treatment in this sample: approximately 9-day PBMC culture with coronavirus spike peptide pools or control peptides (ViraFEST assay). Sequenced with the Oncomine TCR Beta short-read assay was DNA taken from cultured CD4+ T cells. TCRdb processed the PCR reads anew with MiXCR; each CDR3 protein has one entry. In the table there are roughly 16,000 distinct CDR3 sequences, about 70% of which are singletons. These receptors have no identified antigens. The sequenced sample was CD4+ T cells from blood, cultured in vitro. The origin of the receptors is a human donor who had recovered from COVID-19.

V and J are TRBV2 and TRBJ1-5; D gene ambiguous. Germline values: CDR1 SNHLY, CDR2 FYNNEI. V was clipped by 7 bases and J by 0 bases, with 16 bases between them. The CDR3 is made up of 16 amino acids. The CDR3 DNA reads as TGTGCCAGCACCTCTAACGAGATTATTAGCAATCAGCCCCAGCATTTT. This sequence encodes CASTSNEIISNQPQHF. Full variable domain (remainder filled in from reference TRBV2 and TRBJ1-5): EPEVTQTPSHQVTQMGQEVILRCVPISNHLYFYWYRQILGQKVEFLVSFYNNEISEKSEIFDDQFSVERPDGSNFTLKIRSTKLEDSAMYFCASTSNEIISNQPQHFGDGTRLSIL.

V usage is TRBV6-1 and J usage is TRBJ1-2; 7 positions match TRBD1. Germline V lookup: CDR1 MNHNS, CDR2 SASEGT. The CDR3 has 16 residues. The V gene end was trimmed by 6 bases and the J gene end by 8 bases; junction bases not matched to a gene: 18. The CDR3 loop is CASRAQGGSLLGGYTF. For the CDR3, the DNA is TGTGCCAGCAGGGCCCAGGGGGGTTCCCTCTTAGGGGGCTACACCTTC.

This chain uses TRBV4-3 with TRBJ1-2; 8 bases agree with TRBD1. CDR3 size: 17 residues. CDR1 LGHNA and CDR2 YSLEER come from the germline V gene. After removal of 0 bases from V and 2 bases from J, the junction contained 8 bases not matched to a gene. CDR3 amino acids: CASSQDRSGGSNYGYTF. The CDR3 DNA reads as TGCGCCAGCAGCCAAGATCGGTCAGGGGGCTCGAACTATGGCTACACCTTC.

The V call is TRBV6-2 or TRBV6-3, the J call TRBJ2-1; D might be TRBD1 or TRBD2, each matching 6 bases. The CDR3 length is 14 residues. The ends were cut back, 6 bases at V and 6 bases at J, with 15 bases in the middle. CDR1 MNHEY and CDR2 SVGEGT come from the germline V gene. CDR3 loop: CASRVWGAGNEQFF. CDR3 nucleotides: TGTGCCAGCAGGGTTTGGGGGGCAGGCAATGAGCAGTTCTTC.

The chain joins TRBV7-8 to TRBJ2-3; D may be TRBD2 (6 bases). Per germline, CDR1 SGHVS and CDR2 FQNEAQ. The germline V and J ends were trimmed by 2 bases and 1 base, with 7 bases remaining between them. The length of the CDR3 is 14 residues. CDR3 bases: TGTGCCAGCAGCTTATCTAGCGGCACAGATACGCAGTATTTT. Translating gives CASSLSSGTDTQYF.

The chain recombines TRBV12-3 or TRBV12-4 with TRBJ2-3; 12 nucleotides agree with TRBD2. The junction had 1 base not matched to a gene; V was cut back by 6 bases and J by 6 bases. There are 13 residues in the CDR3. The CDR3 here is CASRGTSGDTQYF. CDR3 DNA: TGTGCCAGCAGGGGGACTAGCGGGGATACGCAGTATTTT.

Only one count was recorded for this clonotype. The chain carries TRBV7-2 and TRBJ2-7, with 10 nucleotides matching TRBD2. CDR1 is SGHTA, CDR2 FQGNSA, per germline. V shed 5 bases and J 6 bases; nucleotides not matched to a gene: 7. The CDR3 covers 14 residues. CDR3 residues: CASSPLAGGAEQYF. The CDR3 region has the DNA TGTGCCAGCAGCCCGTTAGCGGGAGGAGCCGAGCAGTACTTC.

DNA of the CDR3: TGTGCCAGCAAACGGGGGGCTGAAGCTTTCTTT. It is translated as CASKRGAEAFF. The genes are TRBV6-2 or TRBV6-3 and TRBJ1-1, with a possible D match to TRBD1 (5 bases). Trimming cost V 7 bases and J 6 bases, with 9 bases left between them. The germline gives CDR1 MNHEY, CDR2 SVGEGT. CDR3 length: 11 amino acids.

The chain has TRBV21-1 and TRBJ2-5; the table's D call, TRBD2, has no DNA check behind it. TRBV21-1 is a pseudogene locus. CDR3 length: 17 amino acids. The CDR3 coding sequence is TGTGCCACCAGTGAGGGGGGACTAGCGGGAGTTGTTGAGACCCAGTACTTC. It specifies CATSEGGLAGVVETQYF.

V and J are TRBV20-1 and TRBJ1-6, with TRBD1 as a possible D gene (6 bases). The CDR3 is made up of 15 amino acids. The germline V gene has CDR1 DFQATT and CDR2 SNEGSKA (reference sequence). V was trimmed by 5 bases and J by 2 bases, leaving 13 bases between them. DNA of the CDR3: TGCAGTGCTCGTCTAGGGGGACCCTATAATTCACCCCTCCACTTT. Protein: CSARLGGPYNSPLHF.

The chain carries TRBV6-5 and TRBJ1-2; D is undetermined. Germline V gene lookup returns CDR1 MNHEY and CDR2 SVGAGI. Trimming took off 4 bases at V and 5 bases at J, with 17 bases between the two ends. The CDR3 is made up of 15 amino acids. The DNA of the CDR3 is TGTGCCAGCAGTTCAGTATTTTCAGGAACTTATGGCTACACCTTC. Its translation is CASSSVFSGTYGYTF.

V usage is TRBV10-1 and J usage is TRBJ1-5; D remains ambiguous. V gave up 8 bases and J gave up 2 bases, with 31 bases separating them. From germline, CDR1 is WNHNN and CDR2 SYGVQD (reference sequence). The CDR3 is 20 amino acids. The CDR3 loop reads CASSAPGGWGKCRGNQPQHF. As DNA, the CDR3 is TGCGCCAGCTCCGCCCCAGGAGGGTGGGGAAAGTGTCGGGGCAATCAGCCCCAGCATTTT.

This chain uses TRBV7-9 with TRBJ1-2; D perhaps matches TRBD1 (5 bases). V lost 6 bases and J lost 3, with 20 bases in between. The CDR3 spans 16 residues. In germline, CDR1 is SEHNR, CDR2 FQNEAQ (reference sequence). The CDR3 DNA follows: TGTGCCAGCAGATCCAAAGCCTCAGGGAACGACTATGGCTACACCTTC. This gives the protein CASRSKASGNDYGYTF.

The table lists this clonotype with a few counts. The chain combines TRBV11-3 with TRBJ2-5; a possible D gene is TRBD1 (5 bases). The germline V gene encodes CDR1 SGHNT and CDR2 YENEEA. This CDR3 region has 14 residues. V was shortened by 5 bases and J by 4 bases, with 14 bases between the two germline ends. CDR3 DNA: TGTGCCAGCAGCCCTAGGTGGGGCGGAGAGACCCAGTACTTC. The encoded protein is CASSPRWGGETQYF.

CDR3 sequence (DNA): TGTGCCACCAGCAGACTAGGAAGGGGAAAGAACTATGGCTACACCTTC. Translated: CATSRLGRGKNYGYTF. The chain couples TRBV15 to TRBJ1-2; D is possibly TRBD1 (5 bases). Germline CDR1 and CDR2: LNHNV and YYDKDF (reference sequence). The CDR3 spans 16 residues. With 2 bases removed from V and 2 bases from J, the gap between germline ends came to 15 bases.

The chain combines TRBV28 with TRBJ1-2; no definite D call. Germline CDR1 reads MDHEN; CDR2 reads SYDVKM. Trimming left V 3 bases short and J 5 bases short, with 4 bases between. The CDR3 covers 11 residues. In nucleotides, the CDR3 is TGTGCCAGCAGTTTGAAATATGGCTACACCTTC. The encoded protein is CASSLKYGYTF.

The rearrangement uses TRBV28 and TRBJ2-3, with 7 bases identical to TRBD1. The J segment lost 5 bases and the V segment lost 3 bases, leaving 5 bases of the junction unmatched. The CDR3 is 14 residues long. The germline V gene has CDR1 MDHEN and CDR2 SYDVKM. The CDR3 DNA sequence: TGTGCCAGCAGTTTGACAGGGAAACTAGATACGCAGTATTTT. The encoded protein is CASSLTGKLDTQYF. Combining the CDR3 with reference TRBV28 and TRBJ2-3 gives the whole variable domain DVKVTQSSRYLVKRTGEKVFLECVQDMDHENMFWYRQDPGLGLRLIYFSYDVKMKEKGDIPEGYSVSREKKERFSLILESASTNQTSMYLCASSLTGKLDTQYFGPGTRLTVL.

Relative to its sample, this clonotype is medium-sized. The chain joins TRBV24-1 to TRBJ1-2; D is undetermined. CDR3 size: 13 residues. CDR1 is KGHDR, CDR2 SFDVKD, per germline. V was trimmed by 2 bases and J by 7 bases, leaving 10 bases between them. The CDR3 DNA reads as TGTGCCACCAGTGATTGGAGGTCCGGTGGCTACACCTTC. Encoded protein: CATSDWRSGGYTF.

The chain couples TRBV6-2 or TRBV6-3 to TRBJ1-5, with TRBD1 identical over 7 bases. V lost 6 bases to trimming and J lost 2 bases; unmatched junction nucleotides: 7. Germline V gene lookup returns CDR1 MNHEY and CDR2 SVGEGT. The CDR3 consists of 15 residues. The CDR3 nucleotides are TGTGCCAGCAGATCAGGGGGGATTGGCAATCAGCCCCAGCATTTT. Its translation: CASRSGGIGNQPQHF.

The chain joins TRBV27 to TRBJ1-5; 12 nucleotides match TRBD1. From germline, CDR1 is MNHEY and CDR2 SMNVEV (reference sequence). V shed 6 bases, J shed 7 bases, and the junction held 7 bases outside the gene matches. The CDR3 runs to 15 residues. Here the CDR3 reads CASREPGQGAQPQHF. CDR3 bases: TGTGCCAGCAGAGAACCGGGACAGGGGGCCCAGCCCCAGCATTTT.

This clonotype is termed medium-sized (0.01 to 0.1%). The chain joins TRBV15 to TRBJ1-5; D gene uncertain. From germline, CDR1 is LNHNV and CDR2 YYDKDF (reference sequence). Trimming stripped 0 bases from V and 3 bases from J, with 9 bases between. There are 15 residues in the CDR3. The CDR3 loop is CATSREITLNQPQHF. The CDR3 nucleotides are TGTGCCACCAGCAGAGAAATAACCCTCAATCAGCCCCAGCATTTT.

This clonotype was counted a few times. The chain uses TRBV7-2 and TRBJ2-7; 8 bases align to TRBD2. Trimming removed 0 bases from V and 3 bases from J; junction bases left unmatched: 4. The V gene's germline CDR1 is SGHTA and CDR2 FQGNSA. The CDR3 covers 15 residues. The CDR3 here is CASSLAVGLGYEQYF. CDR3 nucleotides: TGTGCCAGCAGCTTAGCTGTGGGACTAGGCTACGAGCAGTACTTC.

The rearrangement uses TRBV10-1 and TRBJ1-2; D perhaps matches TRBD1 (5 bases). CDR3 length: 13 amino acids. V lost 6 bases and J lost 4, with 12 bases in between. Germline values: CDR1 WNHNN, CDR2 SYGVQD (reference sequence). The CDR3 protein is CASSRDPLYGYTF. The CDR3 region has the DNA TGCGCCAGCAGCAGGGACCCCCTCTATGGCTACACCTTC.

The rearrangement uses TRBV11-2 and TRBJ1-2; no definite D call. The germline V gene encodes CDR1 SGHAT and CDR2 FQNNGV. This CDR3 has 15 residues. V was clipped by 1 base and J by 4 bases, with 13 bases between them. Here the CDR3 DNA reads TGTGCCAGCAGCTTAGGTACGGGAAAGGTCTATGGCTACACCTTC. This encodes CASSLGTGKVYGYTF.

This clonotype was seen more than once but under ten times. The chain is built from TRBV28 and TRBJ1-6; D not certain. Germline CDR1 MDHEN, CDR2 SYDVKM. The CDR3 covers 12 residues. Trimming stripped 5 bases from V and 9 bases from J, with 8 bases between. The DNA for the CDR3 is TGTGCCAGCAGTCCACCGACTTCACCCCTCCACTTT. This encodes CASSPPTSPLHF.

In this sample, this clonotype is medium-sized. This chain links TRBV20-1 with TRBJ1-6; D gene ambiguous. The V and J ends lost 3 bases and 5 bases respectively, with 20 bases between them. The CDR3 is 17 residues long. The germline V gene has CDR1 DFQATT and CDR2 SNEGSKA (reference sequence). CDR3 residues: CSAREGAKDWDNSPLHF. The CDR3 DNA sequence: TGCAGTGCTAGGGAGGGAGCAAAGGACTGGGATAATTCACCCCTCCACTTT.

This clonotype was observed a handful of times. This chain joins TRBV20-1 and TRBJ1-3; D unclear. Germline lookup yields CDR1 DFQATT and CDR2 SNEGSKA (reference sequence). Trimming took off 1 base at V and 4 bases at J, with 8 bases between the two ends. CDR3 length: 13 amino acids. CDR3 coding DNA: TGCAGTGCTAGAGTCCGGCCCGGAAACACCATATATTTT. Residues: CSARVRPGNTIYF.

The rearrangement links TRBV6-1 to TRBJ2-7, with D hard to call. V shed 2 bases and J shed 1 base, with 12 bases lying between them. The CDR3 contains 15 residues. Germline assignment: CDR1 MNHNS and CDR2 SASEGT. In nucleotides, the CDR3 is TGTGCCAGCAGTGAACAGCACTATCGGTCCTACGAGCAGTACTTC. Translated, it gives CASSEQHYRSYEQYF.

The chain couples TRBV27 to TRBJ2-2, with 8 bases aligning to TRBD1. This CDR3 spans 14 amino acids. Trimming cost V 4 bases and J 3 bases; bases outside gene matches: 1. Germline CDR1 and CDR2: MNHEY and SMNVEV (reference sequence). CDR3 residues: CASSYRGDTGELFF. In DNA, the CDR3 is TGTGCCAGCAGTTACAGGGGGGACACCGGGGAGCTGTTTTTT.

The chain has TRBV21-1 and TRBJ1-3. TRBV21-1 is a recognized pseudogene. The CDR3 covers 17 residues. CDR3 sequence reads: CASTPGRDSNSGNTIYF. The CDR3 DNA is TGTGCCAGCACCCCAGGAAGGGACTCCAACTCTGGAAACACCATATATTTT.